One and the same sample provided the 9 T cell receptor beta chains below, sequenced in a study of blood T cell repertoires in COVID-19. TCRdb's table, derived via immunoSEQ multiplex PCR, lists solely in-frame clones and lacks some. This sample has 100,000 or so clones, with about 87% found just once. The sequencing sample was made of peripheral blood. The origin of the receptors is a middle-aged man with active or convalescent COVID-19.

CDR3 nucleotide sequence: TGTGCCACCAGCACGACACTGCGCTCTGGAAACACCATATATTTT. Protein product: CATSTTLRSGNTIYF. This sequence joins TRBV15 and TRBJ1-3; D gene unclear. This CDR3 has 15 residues. V lost 4 bases to trimming and J lost 0 bases, with 10 bases between them. CDR1 is LNHNV and CDR2 is YYDKDF in the germline V gene (reference sequence).

The gene calls are TRBV4-1 and TRBJ2-2; no definite D call. Trimming left V 4 bases short and J 6 bases short, with 18 bases between. Germline V gives CDR1 MGHRA, CDR2 YSYEKL. This CDR3 spans 16 amino acids. Here the CDR3 reads CASSRETPVLPGELFF. The CDR3 DNA is TGCGCCAGCAGCCGAGAAACCCCGGTCCTCCCCGGGGAGCTGTTTTTT.

This chain connects TRBV6-6 to TRBJ2-7; D gene ambiguous. This CDR3 spans 13 amino acids. Trimming took off 6 bases at V and 2 bases at J, with 11 bases between the two ends. Looked up from germline, CDR1 is MNHNY and CDR2 is SVGAGI (reference sequence). This chain's CDR3 is CASSQRETYEQYV. For the CDR3, the DNA is TGTGCCAGCAGCCAAAGAGAAACCTACGAGCAGTACGTC.

The chain uses TRBV7-8 and TRBJ2-7, with 10 bases identical to TRBD1. Germline trimming cut 3 bases from V and 7 bases from J; bases unmatched to any gene: 9. This CDR3 is built from 15 residues. Looked up from germline, CDR1 is SGHVS and CDR2 is FQNEAQ. The CDR3 DNA sequence: TGTGCCAGCAGCTTCACCGGGACAGGGGTTGGAGAGCAGTACGTC. It translates to CASSFTGTGVGEQYV.

CDR3 DNA sequence: TGTGCCAGCAGTTTAACAGGGAAAGAGACCCAGTACTTC. Its translation: CASSLTGKETQYF. The J gene is TRBJ2-5, the V gene TRBV12-3 or TRBV12-4, with D maybe TRBD1 (6 bases). Between the trimmed V and J ends, which lost 2 bases and 3 bases, there was a span of 7 bases. The CDR3 length is 13 residues.

The rearrangement joins TRBV7-2 to TRBJ2-2, with D possibly being TRBD1 (5 bases). Germline values: CDR1 SGHTA, CDR2 FQGNSA. Trimming stripped 4 bases from V and 0 bases from J, with 9 bases between. CDR3 length: 15 residues. This CDR3 reads CASSSTGTNTGELFF. CDR3 DNA: TGTGCCAGCAGCTCTACAGGAACGAACACCGGGGAGCTGTTTTTT.

This chain uses TRBV25-1 with TRBJ2-2; maybe TRBD1 (6 bases). V lost 6 bases to trimming and J lost 2 bases, with 13 bases between them. Germline CDR1 MGHDK, CDR2 SYGVNS. CDR3 length: 15 amino acids. Written as DNA, the CDR3 is TGTGCCAGCAGCGCTACAGGGCTTAACACCGGGGAGCTGTTTTTT. Translated: CASSATGLNTGELFF. Full variable domain (rest looked up from reference TRBV25-1 and TRBJ2-2): EADIYQTPRYLVIGTGKKITLECSQTMGHDKMYWYQQDPGMELHLIHYSYGVNSTEKGDLSSESTVSRIRTEHFPLTLESARPSHTSQYLCASSATGLNTGELFFGEGSRLTVL.

This chain connects TRBV10-1 to TRBJ1-2; no reliable D call. CDR3 size: 13 residues. V was trimmed by 3 bases and J by 2 bases, leaving 7 bases between them. Per germline, CDR1 WNHNN and CDR2 SYGVQD (reference sequence). CDR3 sequence: CASSEGENYGYTF. The DNA of the CDR3 is TGCGCCAGCAGTGAAGGAGAAAACTATGGCTACACCTTC.

The chain combines TRBV10-2 with TRBJ1-2; unclear D gene. V lost 4 bases and J lost 8, with 11 bases in between. This CDR3 is built from 12 residues. The germline gives CDR1 WSHSY, CDR2 SAAADI. CDR3 residues: CASSASREGYTF. In DNA form, the CDR3 reads TGCGCCAGCAGTGCGTCCCGAGAGGGCTACACCTTC.